This T cell receptor (beta chain) was observed in a study of cytomegalovirus exposure and HLA in healthy donors. Study-level information: Approximately 85 million unique TCRs from HLA-typed donors made up an early data release. Of some 360 genotyped donors, more than 70% clustered with self-reported Caucasian donors. Broader study findings: Analyzed later, association rates of TCRs varied across HLA loci, with DRB1 most and HLA-C fewest.

About this clone itself: Its antigen is undetermined.

This CDR3 spans 14 amino acids. 13 Jbeta primers and 60 Vbeta primers were used for the PCR. Profiled with immunoSEQ multiplex PCR; TCRdb holds only in-frame clones, not every one. This table holds 150,000 or so clones, around 81% found once. The sequence was collected from a woman aged 18 to 35 in good health and CMV-seropositive. Sequenced sample: PBMCs. The rearrangement uses TRBV21-1 and TRBJ1-2; the DNA was not compared with TRBD1, the D call given in the table. TRBV21-1 is annotated as a pseudogene. The CDR3 DNA follows: TGTGCCAGCATCCCAGGAATACCCGGCTATGGCTACACCTTC. Translation gives CASIPGIPGYGYTF.